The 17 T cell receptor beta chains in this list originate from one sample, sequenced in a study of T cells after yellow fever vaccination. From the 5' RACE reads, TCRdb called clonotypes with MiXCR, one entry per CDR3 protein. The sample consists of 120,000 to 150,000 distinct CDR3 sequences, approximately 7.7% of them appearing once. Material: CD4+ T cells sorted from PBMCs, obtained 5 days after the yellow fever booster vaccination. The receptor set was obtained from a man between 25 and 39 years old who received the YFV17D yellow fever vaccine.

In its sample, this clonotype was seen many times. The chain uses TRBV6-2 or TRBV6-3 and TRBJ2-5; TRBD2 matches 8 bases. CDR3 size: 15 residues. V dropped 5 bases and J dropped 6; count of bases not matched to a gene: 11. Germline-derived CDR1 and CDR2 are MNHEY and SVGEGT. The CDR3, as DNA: TGTGCCAGCAGTGCCGGGGGAGCGGGAGCTAAGACCCAGTACTTC. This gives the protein CASSAGGAGAKTQYF.

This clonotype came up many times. CDR3 in DNA: TGTGCCAGCAGCTGGACCGGGACAGGGAGTGAAAATGAGCAGTTCTTC. This codes for CASSWTGTGSENEQFF. V gene TRBV5-6 combines with J gene TRBJ2-1; TRBD1 matches at 9 bases. The CDR3 consists of 16 residues. Germline loops: CDR1 SGHDT, CDR2 YYEEEE. V trimming: 3 bases; J trimming: 7 bases; junction bases outside the gene matches: 11.

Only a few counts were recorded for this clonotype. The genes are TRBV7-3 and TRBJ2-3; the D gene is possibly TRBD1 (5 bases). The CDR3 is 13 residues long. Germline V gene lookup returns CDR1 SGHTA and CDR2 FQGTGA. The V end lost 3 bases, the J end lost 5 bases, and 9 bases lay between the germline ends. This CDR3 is CASSFGAVDTQYF. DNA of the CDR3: TGTGCCAGCAGCTTTGGGGCCGTAGATACGCAGTATTTT. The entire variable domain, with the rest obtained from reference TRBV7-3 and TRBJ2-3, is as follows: GAGVSQTPSNKVTEKGKYVELRCDPISGHTALYWYRQSLGQGPEFLIYFQGTGAADDSGLPNDRFFAVRPEGSVSTLKIQRTERGDSAVYLCASSFGAVDTQYFGPGTRLTVL.

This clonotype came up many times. The CDR3 here is CASTLGASYGYTF. CDR3 nucleotides: TGTGCCAGTACCTTAGGAGCCAGCTATGGCTACACCTTC. The chain is built from TRBV9 and TRBJ1-2; no firm D call. The CDR3 is 13 residues long. V lost 8 bases and J lost 4, with 15 bases in between. Germline loops: CDR1 SGDLS, CDR2 YYNGEE.

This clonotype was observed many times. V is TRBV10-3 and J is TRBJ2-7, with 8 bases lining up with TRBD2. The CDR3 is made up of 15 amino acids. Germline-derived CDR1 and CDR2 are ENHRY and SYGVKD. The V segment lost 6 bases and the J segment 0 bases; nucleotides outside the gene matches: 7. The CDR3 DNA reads TGTGCCATCAGCCTCACTAGCGGATCCTCCTACGAGCAGTACTTC. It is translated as CAISLTSGSSYEQYF.

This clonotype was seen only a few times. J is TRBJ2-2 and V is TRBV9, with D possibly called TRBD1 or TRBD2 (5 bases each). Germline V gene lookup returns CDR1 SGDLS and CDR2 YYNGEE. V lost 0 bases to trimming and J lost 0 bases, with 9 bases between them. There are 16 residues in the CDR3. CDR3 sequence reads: CASSVGLGANTGELFF. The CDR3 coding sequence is TGTGCCAGCAGCGTAGGACTGGGGGCGAACACCGGGGAGCTGTTTTTT. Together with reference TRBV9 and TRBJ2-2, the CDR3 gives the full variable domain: DSGVTQTPKHLITATGQRVTLRCSPRSGDLSVYWYQQSLDQGLQFLIQYYNGEERAKGNILERFSAQQFPDLHSELNLSSLELGDSALYFCASSVGLGANTGELFFGEGSRLTVL.

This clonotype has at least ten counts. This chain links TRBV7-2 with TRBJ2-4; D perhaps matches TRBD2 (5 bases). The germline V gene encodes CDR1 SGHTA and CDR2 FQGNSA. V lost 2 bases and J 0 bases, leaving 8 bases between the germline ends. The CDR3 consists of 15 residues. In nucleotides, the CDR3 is TGTGCCAGCAGCTTATCAGCGGTAGCCAAAAACATTCAGTACTTC. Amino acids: CASSLSAVAKNIQYF.

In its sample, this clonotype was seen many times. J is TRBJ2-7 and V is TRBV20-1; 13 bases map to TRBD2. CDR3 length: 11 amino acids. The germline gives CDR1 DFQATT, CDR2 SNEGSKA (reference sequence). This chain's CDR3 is CKPGLAGEQYF. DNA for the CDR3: TGCAAACCGGGACTAGCGGGAGAGCAGTACTTC.

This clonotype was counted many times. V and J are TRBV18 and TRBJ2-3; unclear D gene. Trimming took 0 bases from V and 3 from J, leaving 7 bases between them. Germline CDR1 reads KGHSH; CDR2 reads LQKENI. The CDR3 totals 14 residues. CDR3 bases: TGTGCCAGCTCACCACCGTTTAGGACAGATACGCAGTATTTT. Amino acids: CASSPPFRTDTQYF.

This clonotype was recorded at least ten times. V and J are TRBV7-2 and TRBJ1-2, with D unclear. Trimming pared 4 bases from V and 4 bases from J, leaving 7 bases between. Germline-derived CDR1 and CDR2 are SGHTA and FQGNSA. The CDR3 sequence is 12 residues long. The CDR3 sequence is CASSSPGYGYTF. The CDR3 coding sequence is TGTGCCAGCAGCTCCCCCGGCTATGGCTACACCTTC. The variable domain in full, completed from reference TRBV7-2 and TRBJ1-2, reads GAGVSQSPSNKVTEKGKDVELRCDPISGHTALYWYRQSLGQGLEFLIYFQGNSAPDKSGLPSDRFSAERTGGSVSTLTIQRTQQEDSAVYLCASSSPGYGYTFGSGTRLTVV.

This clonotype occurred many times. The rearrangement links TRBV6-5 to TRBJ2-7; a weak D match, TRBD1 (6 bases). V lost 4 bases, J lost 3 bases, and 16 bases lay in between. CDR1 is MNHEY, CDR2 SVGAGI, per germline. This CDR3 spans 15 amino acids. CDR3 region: CASSSLQGDGYEQYF. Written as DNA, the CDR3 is TGTGCCAGCAGTTCCTTACAGGGCGACGGCTACGAGCAGTACTTC.

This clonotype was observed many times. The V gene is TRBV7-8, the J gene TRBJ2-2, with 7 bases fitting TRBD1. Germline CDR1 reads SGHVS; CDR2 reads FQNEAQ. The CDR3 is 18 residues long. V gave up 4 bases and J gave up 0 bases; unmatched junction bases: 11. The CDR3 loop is CASSSPPGQRANTGELFF. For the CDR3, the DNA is TGTGCCAGCAGCTCCCCCCCGGGACAGAGAGCGAACACCGGGGAGCTGTTTTTT.

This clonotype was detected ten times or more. The CDR3 loop reads CASSFNRDRNEKLFF. As DNA, the CDR3 is TGTGCCAGCAGTTTCAACCGGGACAGGAATGAAAAACTGTTTTTT. The rearrangement uses TRBV6-5 and TRBJ1-4; 8 bases are shared with TRBD1. This CDR3 has 15 residues. CDR1 and CDR2 (germline): MNHEY, SVGAGI. Losses at the gene ends were 4 bases for V and 5 bases for J; bases not matched to a gene: 6.

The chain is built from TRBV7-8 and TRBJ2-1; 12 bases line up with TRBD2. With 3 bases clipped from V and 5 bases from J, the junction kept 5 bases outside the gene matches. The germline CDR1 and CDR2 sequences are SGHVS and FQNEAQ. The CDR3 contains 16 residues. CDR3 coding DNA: TGTGCCAGCAGCTTCCACGGACTAGCGGGGAACAATGAGCAGTTCTTC. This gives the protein CASSFHGLAGNNEQFF. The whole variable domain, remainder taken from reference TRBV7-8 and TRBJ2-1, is GAGVSQSPRYKVAKRGQDVALRCDPISGHVSLFWYQQALGQGPEFLTYFQNEAQLDKSGLPSDRFFAERPEGSVSTLKIQRTQQEDSAVYLCASSFHGLAGNNEQFFGPGTRLTVL.

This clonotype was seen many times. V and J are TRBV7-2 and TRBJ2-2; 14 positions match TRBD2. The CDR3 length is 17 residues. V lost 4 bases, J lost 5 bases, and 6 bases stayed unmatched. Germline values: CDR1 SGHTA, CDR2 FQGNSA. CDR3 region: CASSSGLAGGWTGELFF. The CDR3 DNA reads TGTGCCAGCAGCTCCGGACTAGCGGGAGGTTGGACCGGGGAGCTGTTTTTT.

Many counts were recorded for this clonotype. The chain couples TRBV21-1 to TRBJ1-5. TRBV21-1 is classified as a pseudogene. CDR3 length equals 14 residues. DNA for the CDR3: TGTGCCAGCAGCAAAGCGCTCAGAGCTCAGCCCCAGCATTTT. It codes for CASSKALRAQPQHF.

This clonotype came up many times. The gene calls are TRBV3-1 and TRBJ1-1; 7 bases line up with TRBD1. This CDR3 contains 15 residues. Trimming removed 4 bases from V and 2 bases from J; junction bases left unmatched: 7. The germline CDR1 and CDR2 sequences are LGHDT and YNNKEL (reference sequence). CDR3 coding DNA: TGTGCCAGCAGCCTTACCGGGACAGTTAACACTGAAGCTTTCTTT. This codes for CASSLTGTVNTEAFF.